This entry lists 12 T cell receptor beta chains sequenced from one sample in a study of CD8+ T cells in alopecia areata. Extracted from the samples, RNA was reverse transcribed into cDNA to serve as the sequencing template. Produced via immunoSEQ multiplex PCR; TCRdb's table is partial and in-frame only. The table lists over 95,000 clones, 41% of them singletons. The specimen was CD4+ T cells sorted from blood. These receptor sequences come from a human donor with alopecia areata.

The chain uses TRBV6-5 and TRBJ2-4; maybe TRBD1 (6 bases). Per germline, CDR1 MNHEY and CDR2 SVGAGI. The CDR3 consists of 16 residues. Trimming stripped 0 bases from V and 6 bases from J, with 15 bases between. CDR3 amino acids: CASSYSLRQGINIQYF. For the CDR3, the DNA is TGTGCCAGCAGTTACTCGTTAAGGCAGGGGATAAACATTCAGTACTTC.

The chain uses TRBV5-1 and TRBJ1-1, with D possibly being TRBD1 (6 bases). CDR1 SGHRS and CDR2 YFSETQ come from the germline V gene. This CDR3 has 15 amino acids. Trimming took 0 bases from V and 1 from J, leaving 10 bases between them. For the CDR3, the DNA is TGCGCCAGCAGCTTGGTAGGGACACCGAACACTGAAGCTTTCTTT. It codes for CASSLVGTPNTEAFF.

The chain has TRBV7-9 and TRBJ2-6; 8 bases fit TRBD1. The V segment lost 2 bases and the J segment 1 base; nucleotides outside the gene matches: 4. Germline V gene data show CDR1 as SEHNR and CDR2 as FQNEAQ (reference sequence). The CDR3 covers 17 residues. Here the CDR3 reads CASSLLDRASGANVLTF. CDR3 sequence (DNA): TGTGCCAGCAGCTTATTGGACAGGGCTTCTGGGGCCAACGTCCTGACTTTC. The full variable domain, completed using reference TRBV7-9 and TRBJ2-6, is DTGVSQNPRHKITKRGQNVTFRCDPISEHNRLYWYRQTLGQGPEFLTYFQNEAQLEKSRLLSDRFSAERPKGSFSTLEIQRTEQGDSAMYLCASSLLDRASGANVLTFGAGSRLTVL.

The chain carries TRBV30 and TRBJ2-5; possible D gene TRBD1, 5 bases. V was pared by 3 bases and J by 1 base, with 9 bases between. The germline CDR1 and CDR2 sequences are GTSNPN and SVGIG (reference sequence). The CDR3 loop spans 13 amino acids. CDR3 region: CAWSRDIQETQYF. DNA for the CDR3: TGTGCCTGGAGCAGGGATATCCAAGAGACCCAGTACTTC. Full variable domain (remainder filled in from reference TRBV30 and TRBJ2-5): SQTIHQWPATLVQPVGSPLSLECTVEGTSNPNLYWYRQAAGRGLQLLFYSVGIGQISSEVPQNLSASRPQDRQFILSSKKLLLSDSGFYLCAWSRDIQETQYFGPGTRLLVL.

The rearrangement joins TRBV4-2 to TRBJ2-1, with TRBD2 matching 15 bases. V lost 3 bases and J lost 13; bases outside the gene matches: 4. The germline V gene has CDR1 LGHNA and CDR2 YNFKEQ. The CDR3 has 14 residues. The CDR3 reads CASSQGLAGGGQFF. The CDR3 coding sequence is TGTGCCAGCAGCCAGGGACTAGCGGGAGGAGGTCAGTTCTTC.

The chain has TRBV4-3 and TRBJ1-2; D not resolved. This CDR3 spans 14 amino acids. Germline V gene lookup returns CDR1 LGHNA and CDR2 YSLEER. The V end lost 0 bases, the J end lost 8 bases, and 13 bases lay between the germline ends. CDR3 protein: CASSQDSQSGGYTF. The DNA of the CDR3 is TGCGCCAGCAGCCAAGATTCCCAGTCTGGGGGCTACACCTTC.

This clone turned up a few times. The rearrangement links TRBV30 to TRBJ2-5, with no clear D. Deletions cut 5 bases from V and 0 bases from J, with 4 bases between. Germline V gene lookup returns CDR1 GTSNPN and CDR2 SVGIG (reference sequence). This CDR3 region has 11 residues. CDR3 loop: CAWGYQETQYF. CDR3 sequence (DNA): TGTGCCTGGGGGTACCAAGAGACCCAGTACTTC. The variable domain in full, with the rest retrieved from reference TRBV30 and TRBJ2-5, is SQTIHQWPATLVQPVGSPLSLECTVEGTSNPNLYWYRQAAGRGLQLLFYSVGIGQISSEVPQNLSASRPQDRQFILSSKKLLLSDSGFYLCAWGYQETQYFGPGTRLLVL.

In DNA, the CDR3 is TGTGCCAGCAGCGTAGTCACGGGGGAGGGTGAGCAGTTCTTC. Encoded protein: CASSVVTGEGEQFF. The rearrangement links TRBV9 to TRBJ2-1; 7 nucleotides match TRBD2. Germline V gene lookup returns CDR1 SGDLS and CDR2 YYNGEE. The V and J ends lost 0 bases and 9 bases, in that order; junction bases with no gene match: 6. This CDR3 is 14 amino acids long. Complete variable domain (other parts from reference TRBV9 and TRBJ2-1): DSGVTQTPKHLITATGQRVTLRCSPRSGDLSVYWYQQSLDQGLQFLIQYYNGEERAKGNILERFSAQQFPDLHSELNLSSLELGDSALYFCASSVVTGEGEQFFGPGTRLTVL.

The V call is TRBV30, the J call TRBJ1-4; 7 bases map to TRBD1. Looked up from germline, CDR1 is GTSNPN and CDR2 is SVGIG (reference sequence). CDR3 length: 15 residues. Trimming at V came to 3 bases and at J to 7 bases, leaving 11 bases not matched to a gene. CDR3 amino acids: CAWRRTYQGGEKLFF. CDR3 DNA: TGTGCCTGGAGGAGGACGTACCAGGGGGGTGAAAAACTGTTTTTT. The full variable domain, with the rest looked up from reference TRBV30 and TRBJ1-4, is SQTIHQWPATLVQPVGSPLSLECTVEGTSNPNLYWYRQAAGRGLQLLFYSVGIGQISSEVPQNLSASRPQDRQFILSSKKLLLSDSGFYLCAWRRTYQGGEKLFFGSGTQLSVL.

V and J are TRBV27 and TRBJ2-2; 7 nucleotides agree with TRBD2. CDR3 length equals 15 residues. The germline gives CDR1 MNHEY, CDR2 SMNVEV (reference sequence). V shed 8 bases, J shed 5 bases, and the junction held 11 bases outside the gene matches. The chain's CDR3 is CASRRGRGSTGELFF. In DNA form, the CDR3 reads TGTGCCAGCCGACGAGGGCGGGGGAGTACCGGGGAGCTGTTTTTT.

The J gene is TRBJ1-5, the V gene TRBV6-1; D might be TRBD1 (5 bases). This CDR3 is built from 19 residues. V gave up 3 bases and J gave up 0 bases, with 21 bases separating them. Germline assignment: CDR1 MNHNS and CDR2 SASEGT. Written as DNA, the CDR3 is TGTGCCAGCAGTGAGAGACCGGGACCCCGGACCTATAGCAATCAGCCCCAGCATTTT. Its protein product is CASSERPGPRTYSNQPQHF.

The chain is built from TRBV6-6 and TRBJ2-7; TRBD1 matches at 7 bases. J gave up 2 bases and V 5 bases, and 12 bases lay outside the gene matches. Germline CDR1 reads MNHNY; CDR2 reads SVGAGI (reference sequence). The CDR3 covers 16 residues. The CDR3 spells CASSKTRQGSAYEQYF. The CDR3, as DNA: TGTGCCAGCAGTAAGACACGACAGGGATCAGCCTACGAGCAGTACTTC.